This TCR beta chain was captured in a study of blood T cells in healthy people across ages. Findings and limits, study-wide: Diversity was higher, and naive CD4+ cells more numerous, in long-lived donors than in aged donors. The unknown donor CMV status may have confounded expanded clonotype changes. Reliance upon unsorted PBMCs precluded definitive naive versus antigen-experienced comparison. The percentage of naive T cells correlated strongly with TCR beta diversity.

Germline V gives CDR1 DFQATT, CDR2 SNEGSKA (reference sequence). This CDR3 contains 12 residues. Trimming removed 3 bases at V and 6 bases at J, with 8 bases between. A note on this clonotype: What it binds is unknown.

Together with a sample-barcoded 5' primer, a J-beta primer mix was included in a second PCR lasting roughly 6 to 12 cycles. TCRdb re-called the 5' RACE reads with MiXCR, one entry per CDR3 protein. The profile shows 1,500,000 or so distinct CDR3 sequences, under 55% of them singletons. This TCR came from a woman aged 18-29 years in good health. V is TRBV20-1 and J is TRBJ2-2; the D gene is possibly TRBD2 (5 bases). The sequencing input was blood. The CDR3 sequence: CSARQRAGELFF. The CDR3 DNA reads as TGCAGTGCTAGGCAGAGGGCCGGGGAGCTGTTTTTT.